These 30 T cell receptor beta chains originate from one sample sequenced in a study of cytomegalovirus exposure and HLA in healthy donors (dated by TCRdb to 2016 to 2017). The method was the immunoSEQ multiplex PCR assay. For the multiplex PCR, a mixture combining 60 forward primers for TCR Vbeta segments and 13 reverse primers for TCR Jbeta segments was used. Imported from immuneACCESS, the table was reduced by TCRdb to in-frame sequences with V and J called. These copies leave out some clones; in studies compared against another copy, an unresolved V gene accounts for under half, and the cause of the remainder is not known. The sample data list around 110,000 clones, and 75% of these were observed just once. The ten largest account for 1.6% of the sample. The sequencing input was PBMCs. Receptors were obtained from a woman aged 18-29 years in good health and CMV-seronegative.

This chain uses TRBV6-1 with TRBJ1-1; 8 bases align to TRBD1. Germline CDR1 and CDR2: MNHNS and SASEGT. With V trimmed by 2 bases and J by 2 bases, 4 bases remained unmatched. This CDR3 has 15 amino acids. In nucleotides, the CDR3 is TGTGCCAGCAGTGAAAGGGACAGGATTAACACTGAAGCTTTCTTT. Amino acids: CASSERDRINTEAFF.

This chain connects TRBV10-3 to TRBJ1-1; 11 nucleotides align to TRBD1. Losses at the gene ends were 9 bases for V and 6 bases for J; bases not matched to a gene: 21. Germline loops: CDR1 ENHRY, CDR2 SYGVKD. The CDR3 extends over 18 amino acids. The CDR3 bases are TGTGCCATTGCCCAAGGTGGGGACAGGGGGAACAGGGAGGCTGAAGCTTTCTTT. It specifies CAIAQGGDRGNREAEAFF.

This clone was seen a few times. J is TRBJ2-7 and V is TRBV2, with 7 bases aligning to TRBD1. This CDR3 region has 13 residues. Germline CDR1 is SNHLY and CDR2 is FYNNEI. The J segment lost 4 bases and the V segment lost 5 bases, leaving 5 bases of the junction unmatched. CDR3 nucleotide sequence: TGTGCCAGCAGTACAGGGGAAAGATACGAGCAGTACTTC. It codes for CASSTGERYEQYF.

V and J are TRBV29-1 and TRBJ1-2; 7 positions agree with TRBD1. The germline CDR1 and CDR2 sequences are SQVTM and ANQGSEA. This CDR3 is 11 amino acids long. Trimming cost V 6 bases and J 8 bases; bases outside gene matches: 6. The CDR3 DNA is TGCAGCGTGGGTAGACAGGGCGGCTACACCTTC. This encodes CSVGRQGGYTF. Based on the CDR3 plus reference TRBV29-1 and TRBJ1-2, the full variable domain is SAVISQKPSRDICQRGTSLTIQCQVDSQVTMMFWYRQQPGQSLTLIATANQGSEATYESGFVIDKFPISRPNLTFSTLTVSNMSPEDSSIYLCSVGRQGGYTFGSGTRLTVV.

The chain recombines TRBV5-1 with TRBJ2-3, with a possible D match to TRBD1 (6 bases). The V gene lost 4 bases and the J gene lost 2 bases, with 11 bases spanning the gap. The V gene's germline CDR1 is SGHRS and CDR2 YFSETQ. The CDR3 is 14 amino acids. This CDR3 is CASSPGQHTDTQYF. CDR3 nucleotide sequence: TGCGCCAGCAGCCCTGGACAGCACACAGATACGCAGTATTTT.

The chain recombines TRBV6-4 with TRBJ1-6, with D possibly matching TRBD1 (5 bases). The CDR3 is 13 residues long. Deletions cut 7 bases from V and 10 bases from J, with 14 bases between. Germline CDR1 is MRHNA and CDR2 is SNTAGT. CDR3 region: CASTYSTGSPLHF. The CDR3 DNA sequence: TGTGCCAGCACCTACTCAACAGGCTCACCCCTCCACTTT.

Only one count was recorded for this clone. The genes are TRBV5-4 and TRBJ2-1; D is possibly TRBD1 (6 bases). Trimming pared 1 base from V and 2 bases from J, leaving 7 bases between. Germline CDR1 is SGHNT and CDR2 is YYREEE (reference sequence). The CDR3 consists of 14 residues. CDR3 sequence: CASSLRGTYNEQFF. CDR3 sequence (DNA): TGTGCCAGCAGCTTGAGGGGGACCTACAATGAGCAGTTCTTC.

The table lists this clone with a few counts. The chain has TRBV9 and TRBJ2-5; the match to TRBD1 covers 8 bases. The junction had 15 bases not matched to a gene; V was cut back by 0 bases and J by 5 bases. The CDR3 length is 18 residues. Germline V CDR1 and CDR2: SGDLS, YYNGEE. In DNA form, the CDR3 reads TGTGCCAGCAGCGTAGGCCCTAGAGGACAGGGTCAGGGCGAGACCCAGTACTTC. Its translation: CASSVGPRGQGQGETQYF.

The chain is built from TRBV6-5 and TRBJ1-1; D possibly corresponds to TRBD1 (5 bases). Germline CDR1 reads MNHEY; CDR2 reads SVGAGI. The CDR3 loop spans 16 amino acids. V lost 0 bases and J lost 0, with 11 bases in between. Here the CDR3 DNA reads TGTGCCAGCAGTTACTCAGGGGACTTAATGAACACTGAAGCTTTCTTT. This translates into CASSYSGDLMNTEAFF.

The V call is TRBV5-1, the J call TRBJ2-7, with 12 bases matching TRBD1. CDR3 length equals 15 residues. V lost 4 bases and J lost 3; bases outside the gene matches: 5. Looked up from germline, CDR1 is SGHRS and CDR2 is YFSETQ. This CDR3 reads CASSAGTGGFYEQYF. For the CDR3, the DNA is TGCGCCAGCAGCGCCGGGACAGGGGGCTTCTACGAGCAGTACTTC.

The chain uses TRBV7-6 and TRBJ1-5; 11 positions agree with TRBD1. Losses at the gene ends were 0 bases for V and 5 bases for J; bases not matched to a gene: 6. The CDR3 is 17 residues long. From germline, CDR1 is SGHVS and CDR2 FNYEAQ. CDR3 coding DNA: TGTGCCAGCAGCTTAGCCCTCGGGACAGGGGGAGATCAGCCCCAGCATTTT. Translation gives CASSLALGTGGDQPQHF. The full variable domain, in which reference TRBV7-6 and TRBJ1-5 provide the parts outside the CDR3, is GAGVSQSPRYKVTKRGQDVALRCDPISGHVSLYWYRQALGQGPEFLTYFNYEAQQDKSGLPNDRFSAERPEGSISTLTIQRTEQRDSAMYRCASSLALGTGGDQPQHFGDGTRLSIL.

The rearrangement joins TRBV6-5 to TRBJ1-2; 7 bases align to TRBD1. Trimming at V came to 0 bases and at J to 4 bases, leaving 8 bases not matched to a gene. The CDR3 is 16 residues long. Germline V lookup: CDR1 MNHEY, CDR2 SVGAGI. The CDR3 protein is CASSYSGGAGGYGYTF. The DNA for the CDR3 is TGTGCCAGCAGTTACTCGGGCGGGGCAGGGGGCTATGGCTACACCTTC.

This chain connects TRBV18 to TRBJ1-6, with D maybe TRBD1 (6 bases). V was clipped by 1 base and J by 8 bases, with 12 bases between them. Germline assignment: CDR1 KGHSH and CDR2 LQKENI. The CDR3 length is 15 residues. The CDR3 sequence: CASSPLQGMDSPLHF. The CDR3 nucleotides are TGTGCCAGCTCACCACTACAGGGTATGGATTCACCCCTCCACTTT.

A few counts support this clone. This sequence joins TRBV6-5 and TRBJ1-4; D is perhaps TRBD1 (6 bases). Germline V lookup: CDR1 MNHEY, CDR2 SVGAGI. Deletions cut 4 bases from V and 7 bases from J, with 10 bases between. This CDR3 has 13 amino acids. CDR3 nucleotide sequence: TGTGCCAGCAGTTTGGACAGATTTGAAAAACTGTTTTTT. Amino acids: CASSLDRFEKLFF.

The chain recombines TRBV29-1 with TRBJ2-3, with D perhaps matching TRBD1 (6 bases). Per the germline V gene, CDR1 is SQVTM and CDR2 is ANQGSEA. Trimming pared 3 bases from V and 2 bases from J, leaving 12 bases between. The CDR3 has 14 residues. The DNA of the CDR3 is TGCAGCGTTGACGAGGGGGTTAACACAGATACGCAGTATTTT. It encodes CSVDEGVNTDTQYF.

This clone has only one observation. This chain joins TRBV7-8 and TRBJ1-1; tentatively, D is TRBD1 (5 bases). Germline CDR1 and CDR2: SGHVS and FQNEAQ. V was shortened by 5 bases and J by 4 bases, with 14 bases between the two germline ends. The CDR3 has 14 amino acids. The CDR3 spells CASSPDSFATEAFF. DNA for the CDR3: TGTGCCAGCAGCCCAGACAGTTTCGCCACTGAAGCTTTCTTT.

V and J are TRBV11-2 and TRBJ1-4; D gene uncertain. Trimming shortened V by 8 bases and J by 3 bases, and 13 bases separated the two germline ends. The CDR3 contains 14 residues. CDR1 and CDR2 (germline): SGHAT, FQNNGV. The CDR3: CASQRMTANEKLFF. The CDR3 DNA reads TGTGCCAGCCAGAGGATGACGGCTAATGAAAAACTGTTTTTT.

This chain connects TRBV28 to TRBJ1-1, with 8 bases identical to TRBD1. Germline V lookup: CDR1 MDHEN, CDR2 SYDVKM. The CDR3 covers 16 residues. The J segment lost 0 bases and the V segment lost 6 bases, leaving 9 bases of the junction unmatched. This CDR3 is CASSLGQGWLNTEAFF. CDR3 in DNA: TGTGCCAGCAGCCTCGGACAGGGTTGGTTGAACACTGAAGCTTTCTTT.

The J gene is TRBJ1-1, the V gene TRBV27; D remains ambiguous. CDR3 length equals 13 residues. CDR1 MNHEY and CDR2 SMNVEV come from the germline V gene (reference sequence). Trimming cost V 3 bases and J 7 bases, with 12 bases left between them. The CDR3 sequence: CASSLRIQREAFF. For the CDR3, the DNA is TGTGCCAGCAGTTTGAGGATCCAGCGTGAAGCTTTCTTT.

This clone was recorded a few times. The chain links TRBV7-3 to TRBJ1-1; D perhaps matches TRBD1 (6 bases). This CDR3 contains 13 residues. With 7 bases removed from V and 2 bases from J, the gap between germline ends came to 11 bases. Germline V gene data show CDR1 as SGHTA and CDR2 as FQGTGA. The DNA of the CDR3 is TGTGCCAGCACCGAGGGGGTCAACACTGAAGCTTTCTTT. The encoded protein is CASTEGVNTEAFF.

The chain carries TRBV25-1 and TRBJ2-1, with D perhaps TRBD1 (6 bases). Per germline, CDR1 MGHDK and CDR2 SYGVNS. The CDR3 length is 17 residues. V was cut by 2 bases and J by 5 bases, with 19 bases left in between. The CDR3 coding sequence is TGTGCCAGCAGTGAAAGTGCCGGGACACGGAGAAACAATGAGCAGTTCTTC. It codes for CASSESAGTRRNNEQFF.

This clone occurred a few times. The CDR3 DNA sequence: TGTGCCAGCCGAGTCTTACTAGGGAACACTGAAGCTTTCTTT. Translated: CASRVLLGNTEAFF. This chain uses TRBV6-5 with TRBJ1-1; the D is unclear. CDR1 is MNHEY, CDR2 SVGAGI, per germline. Trimming removed 8 bases from V and 1 base from J, with 14 bases in between. The CDR3 spans 14 residues.

The rearrangement joins TRBV4-1 to TRBJ2-5; no clear D gene. From germline, CDR1 is MGHRA and CDR2 YSYEKL. Trimming took off 1 base at V and 4 bases at J, with 7 bases between the two ends. The CDR3 consists of 13 residues. Here the CDR3 reads CASSQVIRETQYF. CDR3 bases: TGCGCCAGCAGCCAAGTGATTAGAGAGACCCAGTACTTC.

This clone was counted a single time. J is TRBJ1-1 and V is TRBV19; D is undetermined. Trimming left V 9 bases short and J 1 base short, with 21 bases between. The CDR3 consists of 16 residues. The germline V gene encodes CDR1 LNHDA and CDR2 SQIVND (reference sequence). The CDR3 reads CASIMDLGAANTEAFF. DNA of the CDR3: TGTGCCAGCATCATGGATTTGGGAGCGGCGAACACTGAAGCTTTCTTT.

V usage is TRBV28 and J usage is TRBJ1-1; no firm D call. The CDR3 consists of 15 residues. CDR1 and CDR2 from the germline V gene are MDHEN and SYDVKM. V lost 5 bases, J lost 2 bases, and 15 bases lay in between. The CDR3 region has the DNA TGTGCCAGCAGTCCGGGAGGGAGGAGAAACACTGAAGCTTTCTTT. Translation: CASSPGGRRNTEAFF.

The rearrangement joins TRBV2 to TRBJ1-2; D is perhaps TRBD1 (6 bases). The V gene's germline CDR1 is SNHLY and CDR2 FYNNEI. The CDR3 length is 13 residues. Trimming shortened V by 6 bases and J by 3 bases, and 11 bases separated the two germline ends. CDR3 in DNA: TGTGCCAGCAGGCTACAGGGTGACTATGGCTACACCTTC. This codes for CASRLQGDYGYTF.

The chain combines TRBV19 with TRBJ1-1; maybe TRBD1 (6 bases). The CDR3 consists of 15 residues. V shed 4 bases and J shed 4 bases, with 16 bases lying between them. CDR1 and CDR2 (germline): LNHDA, SQIVND (reference sequence). The CDR3 loop reads CASSNAGAIATEAFF. DNA of the CDR3: TGTGCCAGTAGTAACGCAGGGGCGATCGCCACTGAAGCTTTCTTT.

DNA for the CDR3: TGTGCCAGCAGCGTGGAAGGGGGTACCACAGATACGCAGTATTTT. It encodes CASSVEGGTTDTQYF. The genes are TRBV9 and TRBJ2-3, with a tentative D call TRBD1 (6 bases). Germline CDR1 SGDLS, CDR2 YYNGEE. The CDR3 covers 15 residues. V was cut by 2 bases and J by 2 bases, with 12 bases left in between.

The V gene is TRBV7-9, the J gene TRBJ1-2; no definite D call. The CDR3 has 12 amino acids. The ends were cut back, 1 base at V and 4 bases at J, with 4 bases in the middle. Germline V gene lookup returns CDR1 SEHNR and CDR2 FQNEAQ (reference sequence). CDR3 amino acids: CASSLGSYGYTF. In nucleotides, the CDR3 is TGTGCCAGCAGCTTAGGCAGCTATGGCTACACCTTC. Filled out from reference TRBV7-9 and TRBJ1-2, the complete variable domain reads DTGVSQNPRHKITKRGQNVTFRCDPISEHNRLYWYRQTLGQGPEFLTYFQNEAQLEKSRLLSDRFSAERPKGSFSTLEIQRTEQGDSAMYLCASSLGSYGYTFGSGTRLTVV.

This clone was seen a few times. This chain connects TRBV10-1 to TRBJ1-5, with TRBD1 identical over 7 bases. Germline V gives CDR1 WNHNN, CDR2 SYGVQD (reference sequence). The CDR3 loop spans 14 amino acids. Trimming took 7 bases from V and 7 from J; bases not matched to a gene: 10. This CDR3 is CASMRGPVRQPQHF. As DNA, the CDR3 is TGCGCCAGCATGAGGGGGCCCGTGCGGCAGCCCCAGCATTTT.